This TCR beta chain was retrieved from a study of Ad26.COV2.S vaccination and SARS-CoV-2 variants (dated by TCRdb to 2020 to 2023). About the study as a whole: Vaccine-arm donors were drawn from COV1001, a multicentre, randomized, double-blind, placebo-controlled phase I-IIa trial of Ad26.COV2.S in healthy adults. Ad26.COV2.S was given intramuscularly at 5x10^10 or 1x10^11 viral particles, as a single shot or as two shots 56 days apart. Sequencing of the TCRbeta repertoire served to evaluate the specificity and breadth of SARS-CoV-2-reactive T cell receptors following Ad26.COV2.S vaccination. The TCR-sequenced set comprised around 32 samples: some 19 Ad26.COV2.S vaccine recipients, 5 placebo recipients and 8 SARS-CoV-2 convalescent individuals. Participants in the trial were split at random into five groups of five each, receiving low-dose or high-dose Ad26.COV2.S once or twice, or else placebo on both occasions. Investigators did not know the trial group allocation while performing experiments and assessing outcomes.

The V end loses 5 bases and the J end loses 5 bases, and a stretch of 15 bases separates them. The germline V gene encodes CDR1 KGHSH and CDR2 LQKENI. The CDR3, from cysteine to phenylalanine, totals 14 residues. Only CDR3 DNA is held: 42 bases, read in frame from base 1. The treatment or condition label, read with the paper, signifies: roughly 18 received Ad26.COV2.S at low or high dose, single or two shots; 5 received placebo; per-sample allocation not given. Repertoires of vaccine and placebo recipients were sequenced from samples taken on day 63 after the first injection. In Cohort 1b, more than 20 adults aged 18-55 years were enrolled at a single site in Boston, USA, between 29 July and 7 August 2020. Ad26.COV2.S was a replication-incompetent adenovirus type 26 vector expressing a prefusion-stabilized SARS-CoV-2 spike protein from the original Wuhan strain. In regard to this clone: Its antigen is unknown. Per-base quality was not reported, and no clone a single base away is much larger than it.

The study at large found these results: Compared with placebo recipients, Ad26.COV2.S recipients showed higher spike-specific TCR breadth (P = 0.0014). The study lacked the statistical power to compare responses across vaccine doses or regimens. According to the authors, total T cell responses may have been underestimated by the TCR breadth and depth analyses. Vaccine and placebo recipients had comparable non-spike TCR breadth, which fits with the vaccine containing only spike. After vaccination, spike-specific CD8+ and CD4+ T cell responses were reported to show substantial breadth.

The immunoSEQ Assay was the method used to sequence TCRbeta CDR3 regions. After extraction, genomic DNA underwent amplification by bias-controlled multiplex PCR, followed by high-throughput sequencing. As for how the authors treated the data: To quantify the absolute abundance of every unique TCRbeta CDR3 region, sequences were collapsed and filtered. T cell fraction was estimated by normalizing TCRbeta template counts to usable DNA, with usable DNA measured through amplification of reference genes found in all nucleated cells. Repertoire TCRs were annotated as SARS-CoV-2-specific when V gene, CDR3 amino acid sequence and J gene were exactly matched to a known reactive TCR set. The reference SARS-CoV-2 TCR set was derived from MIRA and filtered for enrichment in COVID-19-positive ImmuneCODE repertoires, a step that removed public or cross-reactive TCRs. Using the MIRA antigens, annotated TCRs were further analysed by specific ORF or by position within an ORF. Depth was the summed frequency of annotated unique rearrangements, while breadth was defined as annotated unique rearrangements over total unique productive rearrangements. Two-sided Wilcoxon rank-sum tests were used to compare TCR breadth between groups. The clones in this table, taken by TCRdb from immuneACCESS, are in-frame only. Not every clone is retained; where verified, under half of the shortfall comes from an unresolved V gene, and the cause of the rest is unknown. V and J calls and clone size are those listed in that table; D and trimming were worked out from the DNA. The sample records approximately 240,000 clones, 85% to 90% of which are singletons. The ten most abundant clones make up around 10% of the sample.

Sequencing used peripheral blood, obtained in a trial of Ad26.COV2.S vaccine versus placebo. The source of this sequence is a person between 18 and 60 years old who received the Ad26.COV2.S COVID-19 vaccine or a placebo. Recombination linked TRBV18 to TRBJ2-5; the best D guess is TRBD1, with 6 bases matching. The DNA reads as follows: TGTGCCAGCTCATCCCTGGACAGAGTGGAGACCCAGTACTTC. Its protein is CASSSLDRVETQYF.